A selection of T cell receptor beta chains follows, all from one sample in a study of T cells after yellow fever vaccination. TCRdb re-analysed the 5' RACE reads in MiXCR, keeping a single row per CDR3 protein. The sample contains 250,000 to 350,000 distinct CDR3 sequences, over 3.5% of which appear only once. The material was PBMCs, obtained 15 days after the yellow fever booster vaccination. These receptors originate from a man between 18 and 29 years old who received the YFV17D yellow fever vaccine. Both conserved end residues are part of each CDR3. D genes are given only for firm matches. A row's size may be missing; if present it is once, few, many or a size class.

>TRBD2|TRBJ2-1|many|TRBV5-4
CASSPTSGGHYNEQFF
TGTGCCAGCAGCCCCACTAGCGGGGGCCACTACAATGAGCAGTTCTTC
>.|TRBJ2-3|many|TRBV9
CASSVDENPNTDTQYF
TGTGCCAGCAGCGTAGATGAGAACCCTAACACAGATACGCAGTATTTT
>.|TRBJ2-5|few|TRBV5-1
CASSLESGTQETQYF
TGCGCCAGCAGCTTGGAGTCAGGGACCCAAGAGACCCAGTACTTC
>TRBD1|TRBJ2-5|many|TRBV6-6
CASSTHQGVQETQYF
TGTGCCAGCAGCACACATCAGGGGGTCCAAGAGACCCAGTACTTC
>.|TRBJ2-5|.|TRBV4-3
CASSHLWDIETQYF
TGCGCCAGCAGCCACCTTTGGGATATAGAGACCCAGTACTTC
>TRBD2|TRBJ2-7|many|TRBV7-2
CASSLVGGGAIFYEQYF
TGTGCCAGCAGCTTAGTTGGGGGGGGAGCGATTTTCTACGAGCAGTACTTC
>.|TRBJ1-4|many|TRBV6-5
CASRLASYEKLFF
TGTGCCAGCAGGCTTGCCAGCTACGAAAAACTGTTTTTT
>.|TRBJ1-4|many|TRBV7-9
CASSWVGENEKLFF
TGTGCCAGCAGCTGGGTAGGAGAAAATGAAAAACTGTTTTTT
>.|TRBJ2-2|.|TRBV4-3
CASSQSREWNTGELFF
TGCGCCAGCAGCCAATCCCGGGAGTGGAACACCGGGGAGCTGTTTTTT
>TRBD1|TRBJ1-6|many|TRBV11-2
CASSPSRQGLSPLHF
TGTGCCAGCAGCCCATCAAGACAGGGCTTATCACCCCTCCACTTT
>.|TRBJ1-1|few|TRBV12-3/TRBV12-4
CASSRGNLGTEPFF
TGTGCCAGCAGTCGGGGGAACCTTGGCACTGAACCTTTCTTT
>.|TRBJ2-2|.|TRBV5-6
CASLRGLITGELFF
TGTGCCAGCCTTCGGGGACTGATAACCGGGGAGCTGTTTTTT
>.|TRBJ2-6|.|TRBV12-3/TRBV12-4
CGTGESGANVLTF
TGCGGGACGGGGGAGTCTGGGGCCAACGTCCTGACTTTC
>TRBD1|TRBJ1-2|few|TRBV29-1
CSVYDRRTGNPNGYTF
TGCAGCGTTTACGACCGGAGGACAGGGAACCCGAATGGCTACACCTTC
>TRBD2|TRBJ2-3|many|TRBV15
CATSREGLAGVLDTQYF
TGTGCCACCAGCAGAGAGGGACTAGCGGGGGTACTGGATACGCAGTATTTT